The 18 T cell receptor beta chains below come from one sample, sequenced in a study of T cells after yellow fever vaccination. TCRdb recomputed calls from the 5' RACE reads with MiXCR, one row per CDR3 protein. The data show 310,000 or so distinct CDR3 sequences, around 6.8% seen once. The specimen was PBMCs, collected more than 35 days after the first yellow fever vaccination. The receptors here all came from a young man who received the YFV17D yellow fever vaccine.

This clonotype was seen more than once but under ten times. The chain couples TRBV7-2 to TRBJ2-2, with no clear D. V was trimmed by 1 base and J by 7 bases, leaving 13 bases between them. This CDR3 region has 15 residues. CDR1 is SGHTA, CDR2 FQGNSA, per germline. CDR3 sequence (DNA): TGTGCCAGCAGCTTAGTGATCCCCGGCCGCGGGGAGCTGTTTTTT. It yields the protein CASSLVIPGRGELFF.

The chain uses TRBV2 and TRBJ2-5, with 7 bases that match TRBD2. The CDR3 consists of 15 residues. V gave up 4 bases and J gave up 3 bases; unmatched junction bases: 8. Germline V gene sequence: CDR1 SNHLY, CDR2 FYNNEI. The CDR3 here is CASSVQRGEKETQYF. CDR3 coding DNA: TGTGCCAGCAGTGTCCAGCGGGGAGAGAAAGAGACCCAGTACTTC.

This clonotype was recorded a few times. The chain recombines TRBV30 with TRBJ2-5; a weak D match, TRBD2 (6 bases). CDR3 length: 13 residues. V lost 2 bases and J lost 5, with 12 bases in between. The germline gives CDR1 GTSNPN, CDR2 SVGIG (reference sequence). The DNA of the CDR3 is TGTGCCTGGAGTTCTAGCGCCGGGGAGACCCAGTACTTC. This sequence encodes CAWSSSAGETQYF.

The chain is built from TRBV20-1 and TRBJ1-2; TRBD1 agrees at 7 bases. This CDR3 is built from 15 residues. V trimming: 5 bases; J trimming: 4 bases; junction bases outside the gene matches: 13. The V gene's germline CDR1 is DFQATT and CDR2 SNEGSKA (reference sequence). The CDR3 DNA is TGCAGTGCTCCATCCCTTAGGGGGCGCAGCTATGGCTACACCTTC. Protein: CSAPSLRGRSYGYTF.

This sequence joins TRBV7-3 and TRBJ2-1; 10 nucleotides align to TRBD2. The germline V gene encodes CDR1 SGHTA and CDR2 FQGTGA. This CDR3 comprises 18 residues. V lost 0 bases and J lost 7; bases outside the gene matches: 12. The CDR3 region has the DNA TGTGCCAGCAGCTTAACGTCTAGCGGGGGAGCCCGTGGTAATGAGCAGTTCTTC. Residues: CASSLTSSGGARGNEQFF.

J is TRBJ2-1 and V is TRBV7-9; the D gene could be TRBD1 or TRBD2 (5 bases each). The length of the CDR3 is 16 residues. Germline CDR1 is SEHNR and CDR2 is FQNEAQ (reference sequence). V was trimmed by 4 bases and J by 4 bases, leaving 17 bases between them. The CDR3, as DNA: TGTGCCAGCAGCTGGCGAGGGGCGGTGTCATACAATGAGCAGTTCTTC. Translating gives CASSWRGAVSYNEQFF.

This clonotype showed up many times. The chain combines TRBV2 with TRBJ2-7, with 9 bases fitting TRBD2. Germline V gene data show CDR1 as SNHLY and CDR2 as FYNNEI. V lost 3 bases and J lost 4; bases outside the gene matches: 1. The CDR3 runs 13 residues. CDR3 in DNA: TGTGCCAGCAGTGAGCGGGGGGGTTACGAGCAGTACTTC. As protein: CASSERGGYEQYF.

The chain carries TRBV7-9 and TRBJ2-4; 9 bases line up with TRBD2. Losses at the gene ends were 5 bases for V and 8 bases for J; bases not matched to a gene: 10. There are 15 residues in the CDR3. Germline V gives CDR1 SEHNR, CDR2 FQNEAQ (reference sequence). The CDR3 region is CASSHSGGLADIQYF. The DNA of the CDR3 is TGTGCCAGCAGCCATAGCGGGGGTTTGGCGGACATTCAGTACTTC.

This clonotype has more than one count but fewer than ten. The chain couples TRBV7-9 to TRBJ2-7; 9 bases fit TRBD1. The length of the CDR3 is 16 residues. From germline, CDR1 is SEHNR and CDR2 FQNEAQ (reference sequence). The V gene end was trimmed by 7 bases and the J gene end by 9 bases; junction bases not matched to a gene: 19. The CDR3 sequence is CASTMKPGQGPEGQYF. As DNA, the CDR3 is TGTGCCAGCACCATGAAACCGGGACAGGGCCCCGAAGGGCAGTACTTC.

In its sample, this clonotype was seen many times. The genes are TRBV28 and TRBJ2-1; either TRBD1 or TRBD2 may supply D (5 bases each). CDR1 is MDHEN, CDR2 SYDVKM, per germline. The V gene lost 6 bases and the J gene lost 7 bases, with 13 bases spanning the gap. This CDR3 region has 13 residues. The CDR3 DNA is TGTGCCAGCAGCGTAGTTTGGGGGAATGAGCAGTTCTTC. Its protein is CASSVVWGNEQFF. Complete variable domain (other parts from reference TRBV28 and TRBJ2-1): DVKVTQSSRYLVKRTGEKVFLECVQDMDHENMFWYRQDPGLGLRLIYFSYDVKMKEKGDIPEGYSVSREKKERFSLILESASTNQTSMYLCASSVVWGNEQFFGPGTRLTVL.

This clonotype was detected only a few times. The V call is TRBV6-5, the J call TRBJ2-5; D possibly corresponds to TRBD2 (7 bases). The V end lost 0 bases, the J end lost 1 base, and 9 bases lay between the germline ends. The CDR3 covers 15 residues. The V gene's germline CDR1 is MNHEY and CDR2 SVGAGI. CDR3 protein: CASSYSGGLQETQYF. CDR3 sequence (DNA): TGTGCCAGCAGTTACTCCGGGGGGCTCCAAGAGACCCAGTACTTC.

The V and J genes are TRBV29-1 and TRBJ2-3; the D gene could be TRBD1 or TRBD2 (5 bases each). The V end was cut by 5 bases, the J end by 14 bases, with 11 bases between. The germline CDR1 and CDR2 sequences are SQVTM and ANQGSEA. The CDR3 sequence is 9 residues long. CDR3 sequence reads: CSVLPGPYF. In DNA form, the CDR3 reads TGCAGCGTTCTACCGGGACCGTATTTT.

This clonotype was picked up a small number of times. The chain uses TRBV4-2 and TRBJ2-7; 12 nucleotides line up with TRBD2. This CDR3 is 17 amino acids long. Losses at the gene ends were 0 bases for V and 5 bases for J; bases not matched to a gene: 8. CDR1 is LGHNA, CDR2 YNFKEQ, per germline. The CDR3 DNA is TGTGCCAGCAGCCAAGAAAGGACTAGCGGGGTCCAACACGAGCAGTACTTC. This encodes CASSQERTSGVQHEQYF.

This clonotype has just a few counts. V usage is TRBV5-1 and J usage is TRBJ1-1; D ambiguous. V was cut by 4 bases and J by 0 bases, with 10 bases left in between. The CDR3 sequence is 14 residues long. Per germline, CDR1 SGHRS and CDR2 YFSETQ. CDR3 nucleotide sequence: TGCGCCAGCAGCCAGGACTATATGAACACTGAAGCTTTCTTT. Its translation is CASSQDYMNTEAFF. The full variable domain, its missing parts supplied by reference TRBV5-1 and TRBJ1-1, is KAGVTQTPRYLIKTRGQQVTLSCSPISGHRSVSWYQQTPGQGLQFLFEYFSETQRNKGNFPGRFSGRQFSNSRSEMNVSTLELGDSALYLCASSQDYMNTEAFFGQGTRLTVV.

This chain connects TRBV20-1 to TRBJ1-5, with 9 bases aligning to TRBD1. V lost 3 bases, J lost 0 bases, and 3 bases stayed unmatched. CDR3 size: 15 residues. From germline, CDR1 is DFQATT and CDR2 SNEGSKA (reference sequence). The CDR3 DNA sequence: TGCAGTGCTAGTACAGGGGGCGGTAGCAATCAGCCCCAGCATTTT. This gives the protein CSASTGGGSNQPQHF.

This clonotype was counted only a few times. V is TRBV24-1 and J is TRBJ1-1; D call uncertain. Trimming left V 8 bases short and J 4 bases short, with 13 bases between. The CDR3 covers 13 residues. Germline assignment: CDR1 KGHDR and CDR2 SFDVKD. The CDR3 DNA is TGTGCCACCACCGACTCCCTTGGCACTGAAGCTTTCTTT. This encodes CATTDSLGTEAFF.

The V and J genes are TRBV11-2 and TRBJ2-3, with D perhaps given as TRBD1 or TRBD2 (5 bases each). V lost 1 base to trimming and J lost 0 bases, with 11 bases between them. The CDR3 runs to 16 residues. Germline assignment: CDR1 SGHAT and CDR2 FQNNGV. The CDR3 DNA reads TGTGCCAGCAGCTTAGGATCAGGGAGTAGCACAGATACGCAGTATTTT. It codes for CASSLGSGSSTDTQYF.

The rearrangement links TRBV12-3 or TRBV12-4 to TRBJ1-5; D is ambiguous. This CDR3 has 16 residues. V dropped 0 bases and J dropped 3 bases, with 12 bases sitting between them. The CDR3 loop reads CASSLAPPGSNQPQHF. The CDR3 region has the DNA TGTGCCAGCAGTTTAGCGCCTCCGGGATCCAATCAGCCCCAGCATTTT.